This entry concerns a single T cell receptor (beta chain). Its target is unknown. This sample stems from a study of shared clonotypes between healthy human individuals. Study-level results: Large sequencing depth failed to make sorted-subset sequencing complete, rarefaction showed.

Assay used: immunoSEQ multiplex PCR; TCRdb lists only in-frame clones, some missing. The sample contains under 2.5 million clones, 80% to 95% of which appear only once. This CDR3 is built from 13 residues. Germline CDR1 and CDR2: SGHRS and YFSETQ. V lost 4 bases, J lost 13 bases, and 21 bases lay in between. This sequence joins TRBV5-1 and TRBJ2-7; D assignment may be TRBD1 or TRBD2 (6 bases each). Specimen: naive CD4+ T cells from PBMCs. Specified subset: CD45RA+ positively selected. This receptor was obtained from a man between 18 and 29 years old in good health. Some clones in this sample may be carry-over from other donors' samples. The CDR3 here is CASSVGGASAEYF. CDR3 sequence (DNA): TGCGCCAGCAGCGTGGGGGGCGCTTCGGCGGAATACTTC.